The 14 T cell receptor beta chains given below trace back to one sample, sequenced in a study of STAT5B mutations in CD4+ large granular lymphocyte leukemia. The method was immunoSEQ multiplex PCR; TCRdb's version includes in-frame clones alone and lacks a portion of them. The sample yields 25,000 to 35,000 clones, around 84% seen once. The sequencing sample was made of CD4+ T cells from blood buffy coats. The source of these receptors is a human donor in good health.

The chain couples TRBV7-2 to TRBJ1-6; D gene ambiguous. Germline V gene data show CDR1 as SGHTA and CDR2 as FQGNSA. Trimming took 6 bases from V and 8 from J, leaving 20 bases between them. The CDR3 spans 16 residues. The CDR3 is CASSFSQSPLDSPLHF. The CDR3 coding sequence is TGTGCCAGCAGTTTTTCACAGTCGCCCCTAGATTCACCCCTCCACTTT.

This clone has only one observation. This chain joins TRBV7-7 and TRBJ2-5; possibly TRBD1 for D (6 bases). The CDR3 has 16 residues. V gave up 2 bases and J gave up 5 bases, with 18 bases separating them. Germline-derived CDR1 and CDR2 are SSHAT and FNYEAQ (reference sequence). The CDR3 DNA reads TGTGCCAGCAGCTTATCCCCGGCCCCCCAGGGGGAGACCCAGTACTTC. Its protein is CASSLSPAPQGETQYF.

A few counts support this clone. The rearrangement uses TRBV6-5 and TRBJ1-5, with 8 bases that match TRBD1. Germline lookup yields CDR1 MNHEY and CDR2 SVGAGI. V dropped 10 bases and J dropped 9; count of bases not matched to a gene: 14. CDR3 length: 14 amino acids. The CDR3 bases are TGTGCCACCCAAGGACAGGGCACTAAAGGGCCCCAGCATTTT. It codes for CATQGQGTKGPQHF.

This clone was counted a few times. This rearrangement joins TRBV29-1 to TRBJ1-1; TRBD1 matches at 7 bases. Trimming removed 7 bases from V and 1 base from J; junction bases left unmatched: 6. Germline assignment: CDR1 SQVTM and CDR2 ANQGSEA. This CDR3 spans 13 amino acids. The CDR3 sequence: CSGQDRRNTEAFF. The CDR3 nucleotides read TGCAGCGGTCAGGACAGGAGGAACACTGAAGCTTTCTTT. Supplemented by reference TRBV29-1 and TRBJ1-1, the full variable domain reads SAVISQKPSRDICQRGTSLTIQCQVDSQVTMMFWYRQQPGQSLTLIATANQGSEATYESGFVIDKFPISRPNLTFSTLTVSNMSPEDSSIYLCSGQDRRNTEAFFGQGTRLTVV.

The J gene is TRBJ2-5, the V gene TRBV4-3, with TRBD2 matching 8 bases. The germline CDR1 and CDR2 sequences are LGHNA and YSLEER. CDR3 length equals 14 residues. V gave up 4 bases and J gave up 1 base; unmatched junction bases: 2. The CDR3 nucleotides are TGCGCCAGCAGCCGCGGGGGGCCCCAAGAGACCCAGTACTTC. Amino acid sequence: CASSRGGPQETQYF.

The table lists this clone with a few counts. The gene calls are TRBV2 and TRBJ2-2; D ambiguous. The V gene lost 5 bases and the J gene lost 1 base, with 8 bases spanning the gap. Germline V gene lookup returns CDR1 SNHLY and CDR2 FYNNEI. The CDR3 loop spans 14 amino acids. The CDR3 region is CASSSGENTGELFF. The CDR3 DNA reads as TGTGCCAGCAGTAGTGGGGAGAACACCGGGGAGCTGTTTTTT.

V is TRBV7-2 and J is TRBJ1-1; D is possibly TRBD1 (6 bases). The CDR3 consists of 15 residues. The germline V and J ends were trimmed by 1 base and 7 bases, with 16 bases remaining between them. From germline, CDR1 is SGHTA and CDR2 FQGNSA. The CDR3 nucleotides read TGTGCCAGCAGCTTAGACGGTAGAGGGGGGAGTGAAGCTTTCTTT. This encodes CASSLDGRGGSEAFF. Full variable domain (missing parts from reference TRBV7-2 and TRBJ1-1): GAGVSQSPSNKVTEKGKDVELRCDPISGHTALYWYRQSLGQGLEFLIYFQGNSAPDKSGLPSDRFSAERTGGSVSTLTIQRTQQEDSAVYLCASSLDGRGGSEAFFGQGTRLTVV.

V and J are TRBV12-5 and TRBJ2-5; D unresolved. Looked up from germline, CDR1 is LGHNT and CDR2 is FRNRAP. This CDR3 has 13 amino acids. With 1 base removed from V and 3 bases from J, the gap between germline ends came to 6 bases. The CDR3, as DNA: TGTGCTAGTGGTTTGGGCGGAGAAGAGACCCAGTACTTC. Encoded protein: CASGLGGEETQYF. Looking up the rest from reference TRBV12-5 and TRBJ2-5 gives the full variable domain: DARVTQTPRHKVTEMGQEVTMRCQPILGHNTVFWYRQTMMQGLELLAYFRNRAPLDDSGMPKDRFSAEMPDATLATLKIQPSEPRDSAVYFCASGLGGEETQYFGPGTRLLVL.

This chain's CDR3 is CASSLGQGQNQPQHF. CDR3 in DNA: TGTGCCAGCAGCCTAGGTCAGGGACAGAATCAGCCCCAGCATTTT. The chain uses TRBV7-9 and TRBJ1-5, with TRBD1 matching 7 bases. The germline gives CDR1 SEHNR, CDR2 FQNEAQ (reference sequence). V was pared by 5 bases and J by 4 bases, with 8 bases of the junction left unmatched. The CDR3 covers 15 residues.

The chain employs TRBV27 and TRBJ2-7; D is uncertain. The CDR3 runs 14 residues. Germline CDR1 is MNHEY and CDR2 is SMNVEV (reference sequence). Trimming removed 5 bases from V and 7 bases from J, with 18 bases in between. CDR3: CASSNRVQAWEQYF. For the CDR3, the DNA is TGTGCCAGCAGTAACCGGGTCCAGGCGTGGGAGCAGTACTTC.

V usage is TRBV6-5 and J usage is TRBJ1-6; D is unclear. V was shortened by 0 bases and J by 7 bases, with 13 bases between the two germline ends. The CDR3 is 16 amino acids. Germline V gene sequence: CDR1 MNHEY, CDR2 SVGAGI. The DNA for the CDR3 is TGTGCCAGCAGTTACTCCTTCGGGCGGGAGAATTCACCCCTCCACTTT. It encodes CASSYSFGRENSPLHF.

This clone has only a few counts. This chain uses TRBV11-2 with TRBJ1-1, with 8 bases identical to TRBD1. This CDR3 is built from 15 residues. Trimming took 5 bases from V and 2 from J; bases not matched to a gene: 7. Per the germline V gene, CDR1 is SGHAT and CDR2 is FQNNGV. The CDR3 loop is CASSGGTGDNTEAFF. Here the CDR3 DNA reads TGTGCCAGCAGCGGAGGGACAGGCGATAACACTGAAGCTTTCTTT.

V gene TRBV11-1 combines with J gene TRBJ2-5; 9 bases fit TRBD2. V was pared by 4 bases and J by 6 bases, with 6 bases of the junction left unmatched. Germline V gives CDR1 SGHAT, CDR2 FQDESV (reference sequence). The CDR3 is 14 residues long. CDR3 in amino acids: CASSSSGGLKTQYF. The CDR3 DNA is TGTGCCAGCAGCTCCAGCGGGGGGTTAAAGACCCAGTACTTC.

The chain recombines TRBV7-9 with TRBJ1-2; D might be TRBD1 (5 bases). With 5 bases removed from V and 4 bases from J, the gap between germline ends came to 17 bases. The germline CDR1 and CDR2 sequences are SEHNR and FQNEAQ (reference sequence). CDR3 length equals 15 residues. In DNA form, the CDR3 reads TGTGCCAGCAGCATAGGACAAGGGGCGCCCTATGGCTACACCTTC. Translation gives CASSIGQGAPYGYTF.